This T cell receptor beta chain was recovered during a study of blood T cell repertoires in COVID-19. CDR1 is MNHEY, CDR2 SVGAGI, per germline. With 7 bases removed from V and 7 bases from J, the gap between germline ends came to 16 bases. The length of the CDR3 is 14 residues. Per the authors' pipeline: Reference gene primer amplification yielded estimated nucleated cell counts. The repertoire was sequenced with immunoSEQ multiplex PCR; TCRdb's copy has only in-frame clones and lacks some. That table supplies the V and J calls and clone size; D and trimming were determined from the DNA. The sample lists 150,000 to 170,000 clones; roughly nine tenths were seen once.

The material sequenced was peripheral blood. This clonotype was sampled from a man aged 50 to 59 with acute or convalescent COVID-19. The V gene is TRBV6-5, the J gene TRBJ2-2; D may be TRBD2 (7 bases). DNA of the CDR3: TGTGCCAGCACTAACGGGGGGCAAGGCGGGGAGCTGTTTTTT. It yields the protein CASTNGGQGGELFF.